This T cell receptor (beta chain) was identified during a study of type 1 regulatory T cells. Study-wide background: T-allo10 is an in vitro-generated, Tr1-enriched CD4 T cell product specific for alloantigen.

Germline CDR1 DFQATT, CDR2 SNEGSKA (reference sequence). The CDR3 extends over 15 amino acids. V shed 4 bases and J 5 bases; nucleotides not matched to a gene: 8. TCRdb processed the reads anew with MiXCR; each CDR3 protein has one entry. The sample yields roughly 62,000 distinct CDR3 sequences, less than 70% seen once. As concerns this clonotype: Its specificity is unknown.

Overall study findings and caveats: Compared with non-Tr1 cells, Tr1 cells showed a narrower TCR repertoire.

This chain connects TRBV20-1 to TRBJ2-5, with 12 bases identical to TRBD1. The clonotype originates from a human donor in good health. Material for sequencing was cultured non-Tr1 T cells, either the whole culture or a sorted T cell fraction (not recorded which). The CDR3 sequence is CSATGTGGFTETQYF. CDR3 DNA: TGCAGTGCTACAGGGACAGGGGGCTTTACGGAGACCCAGTACTTC.